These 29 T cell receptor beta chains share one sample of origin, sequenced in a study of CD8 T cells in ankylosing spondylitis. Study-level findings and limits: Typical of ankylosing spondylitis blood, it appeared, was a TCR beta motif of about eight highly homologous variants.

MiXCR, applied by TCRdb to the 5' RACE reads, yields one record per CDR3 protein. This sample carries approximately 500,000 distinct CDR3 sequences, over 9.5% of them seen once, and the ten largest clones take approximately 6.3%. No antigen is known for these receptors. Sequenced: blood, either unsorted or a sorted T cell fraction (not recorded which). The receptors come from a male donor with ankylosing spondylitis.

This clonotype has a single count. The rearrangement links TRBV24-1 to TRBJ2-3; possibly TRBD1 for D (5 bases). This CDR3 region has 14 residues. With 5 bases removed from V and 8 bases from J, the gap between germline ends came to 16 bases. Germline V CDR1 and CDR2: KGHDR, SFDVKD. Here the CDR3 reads CATSVGHSHPTQYF. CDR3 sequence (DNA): TGTGCCACCAGTGTGGGGCATTCACATCCTACGCAGTATTTT.

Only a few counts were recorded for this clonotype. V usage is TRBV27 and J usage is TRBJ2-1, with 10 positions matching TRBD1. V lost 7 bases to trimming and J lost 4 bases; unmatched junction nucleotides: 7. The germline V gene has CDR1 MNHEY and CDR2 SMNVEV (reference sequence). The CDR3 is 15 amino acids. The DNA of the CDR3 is TGTGCCAGCAATTTGGACAGGGGGGGATACAATGAGCAGTTCTTC. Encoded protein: CASNLDRGGYNEQFF.

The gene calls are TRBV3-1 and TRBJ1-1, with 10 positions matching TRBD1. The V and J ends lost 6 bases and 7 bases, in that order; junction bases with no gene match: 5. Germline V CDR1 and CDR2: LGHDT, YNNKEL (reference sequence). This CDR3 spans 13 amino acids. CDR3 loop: CASSGQGEIEAFF. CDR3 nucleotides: TGTGCCAGCAGTGGACAGGGGGAGATTGAAGCTTTCTTT.

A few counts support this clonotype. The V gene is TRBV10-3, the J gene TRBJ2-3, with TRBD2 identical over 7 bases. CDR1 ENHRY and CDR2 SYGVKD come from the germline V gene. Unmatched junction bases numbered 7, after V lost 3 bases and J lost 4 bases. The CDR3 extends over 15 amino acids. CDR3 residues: CAISDRREGPDTQYF. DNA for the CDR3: TGTGCCATCAGTGATAGAAGGGAGGGGCCAGATACGCAGTATTTT.

The CDR3 protein is CASSDPHPPNEQYF. The DNA for the CDR3 is TGCGCCAGCAGCGACCCTCATCCCCCCAACGAGCAGTACTTC. The chain couples TRBV10-1 to TRBJ2-7; D not resolved. Trimming took 6 bases from V and 5 from J, leaving 17 bases between them. The germline V gene encodes CDR1 WNHNN and CDR2 SYGVQD (reference sequence). The CDR3 extends over 14 amino acids.

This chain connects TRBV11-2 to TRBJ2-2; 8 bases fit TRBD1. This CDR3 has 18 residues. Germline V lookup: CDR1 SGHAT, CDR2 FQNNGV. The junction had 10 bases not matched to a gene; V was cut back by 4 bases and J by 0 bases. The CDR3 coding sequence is TGTGCCAGCAGCTCTTTGATTAGGACAGGGTCGAACACCGGGGAGCTGTTTTTT. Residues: CASSSLIRTGSNTGELFF.

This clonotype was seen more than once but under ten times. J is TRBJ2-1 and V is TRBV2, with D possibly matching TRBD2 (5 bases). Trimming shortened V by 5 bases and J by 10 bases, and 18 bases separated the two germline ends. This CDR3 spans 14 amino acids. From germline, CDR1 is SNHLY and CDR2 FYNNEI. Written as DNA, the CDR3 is TGTGCCAGCAGTATAGCGACTCCGGAGGACGAGCAGTTCTTC. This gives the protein CASSIATPEDEQFF. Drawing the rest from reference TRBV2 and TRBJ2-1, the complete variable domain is EPEVTQTPSHQVTQMGQEVILRCVPISNHLYFYWYRQILGQKVEFLVSFYNNEISEKSEIFDDQFSVERPDGSNFTLKIRSTKLEDSAMYFCASSIATPEDEQFFGPGTRLTVL.

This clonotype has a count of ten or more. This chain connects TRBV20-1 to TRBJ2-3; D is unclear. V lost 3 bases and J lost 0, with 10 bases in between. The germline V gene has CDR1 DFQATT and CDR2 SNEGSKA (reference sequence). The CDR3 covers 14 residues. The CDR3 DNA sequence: TGCAGTGCTAGCGGAATTAATAGCACAGATACGCAGTATTTT. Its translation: CSASGINSTDTQYF.

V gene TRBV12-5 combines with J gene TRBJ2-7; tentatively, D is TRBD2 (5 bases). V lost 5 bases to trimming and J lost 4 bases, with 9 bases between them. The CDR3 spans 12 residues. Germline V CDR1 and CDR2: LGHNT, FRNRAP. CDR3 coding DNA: TGTGCTAGTGGTCCTAGCTTTTACGAGCAGTACGTC. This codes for CASGPSFYEQYV.

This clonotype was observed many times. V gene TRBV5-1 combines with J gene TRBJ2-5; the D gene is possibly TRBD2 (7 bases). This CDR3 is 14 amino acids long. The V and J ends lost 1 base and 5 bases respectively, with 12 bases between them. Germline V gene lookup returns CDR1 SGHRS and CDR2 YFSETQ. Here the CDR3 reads CASSLREGGETQYF. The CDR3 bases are TGCGCCAGCAGCTTGCGTGAGGGGGGGGAGACCCAGTACTTC.

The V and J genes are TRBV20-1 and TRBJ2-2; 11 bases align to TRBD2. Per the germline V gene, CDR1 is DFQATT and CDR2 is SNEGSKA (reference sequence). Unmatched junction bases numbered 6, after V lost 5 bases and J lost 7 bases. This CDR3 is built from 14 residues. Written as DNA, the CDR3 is TGCAGTGCTCATAGCGGGAGGGCCGTCGGGGAGCTGTTTTTT. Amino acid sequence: CSAHSGRAVGELFF.

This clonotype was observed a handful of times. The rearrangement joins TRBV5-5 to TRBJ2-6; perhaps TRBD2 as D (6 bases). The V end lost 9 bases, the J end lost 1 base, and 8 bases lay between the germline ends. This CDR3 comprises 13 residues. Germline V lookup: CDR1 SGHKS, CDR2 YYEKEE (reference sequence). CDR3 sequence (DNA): TGTGCCACCGCGGGATCTGGGGCCAACGTCCTGACTTTC. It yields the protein CATAGSGANVLTF.

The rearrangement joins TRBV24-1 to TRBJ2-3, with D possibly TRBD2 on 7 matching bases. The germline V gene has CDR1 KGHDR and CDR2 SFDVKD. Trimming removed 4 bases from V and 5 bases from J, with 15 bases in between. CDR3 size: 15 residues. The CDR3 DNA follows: TGTGCCACCAGTGACCGAAGGGGGGGAAAAGATACGCAGTATTTT. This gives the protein CATSDRRGGKDTQYF.

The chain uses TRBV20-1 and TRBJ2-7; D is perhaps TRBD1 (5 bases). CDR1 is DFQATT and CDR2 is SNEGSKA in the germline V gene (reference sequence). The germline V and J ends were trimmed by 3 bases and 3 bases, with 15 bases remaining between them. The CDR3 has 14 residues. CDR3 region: CSASDPGAYYEQYF. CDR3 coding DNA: TGCAGTGCTAGTGATCCTGGGGCCTACTACGAGCAGTACTTC.

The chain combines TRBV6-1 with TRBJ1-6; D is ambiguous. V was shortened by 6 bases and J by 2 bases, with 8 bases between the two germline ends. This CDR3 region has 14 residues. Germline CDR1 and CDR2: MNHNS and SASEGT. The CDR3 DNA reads TGTGCCAGCAGAAAGGAAGCCTATAATTCACCCCTCCACTTT. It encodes CASRKEAYNSPLHF.

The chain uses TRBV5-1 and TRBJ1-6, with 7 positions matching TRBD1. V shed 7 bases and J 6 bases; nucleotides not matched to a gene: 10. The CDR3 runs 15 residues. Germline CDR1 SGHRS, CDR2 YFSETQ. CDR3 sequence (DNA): TGCGCCAGCCTCTACCCGGGACAGAGTAATTCACCCCTCCACTTT. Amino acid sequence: CASLYPGQSNSPLHF.

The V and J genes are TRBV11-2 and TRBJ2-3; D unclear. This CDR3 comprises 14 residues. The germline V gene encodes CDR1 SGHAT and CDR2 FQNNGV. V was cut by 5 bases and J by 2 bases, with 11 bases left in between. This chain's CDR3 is CASSKDRYTDTQYF. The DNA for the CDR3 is TGTGCCAGCAGCAAAGACCGTTACACAGATACGCAGTATTTT.

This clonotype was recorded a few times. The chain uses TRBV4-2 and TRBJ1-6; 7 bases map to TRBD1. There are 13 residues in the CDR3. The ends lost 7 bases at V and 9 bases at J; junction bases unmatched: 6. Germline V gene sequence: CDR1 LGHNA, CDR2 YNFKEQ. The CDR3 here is CASTKGASSPLHF. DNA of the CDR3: TGTGCCAGCACCAAGGGGGCAAGTTCACCCCTCCACTTT.

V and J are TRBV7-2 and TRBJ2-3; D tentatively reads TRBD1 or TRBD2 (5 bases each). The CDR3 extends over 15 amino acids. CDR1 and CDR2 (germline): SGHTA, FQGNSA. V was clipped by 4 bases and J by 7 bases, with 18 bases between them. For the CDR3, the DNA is TGTGCCAGCAGCTCCGAGGGACGGAGTATGAATACGCAGTATTTT. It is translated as CASSSEGRSMNTQYF.

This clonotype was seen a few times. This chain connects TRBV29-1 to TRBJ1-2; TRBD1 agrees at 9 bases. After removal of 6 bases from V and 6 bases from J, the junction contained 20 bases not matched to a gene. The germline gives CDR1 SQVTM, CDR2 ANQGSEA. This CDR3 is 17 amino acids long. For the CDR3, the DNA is TGCAGCGTACTCCGACCGGGACAGGGTTTAGGTTTTGATGGCTACACCTTC. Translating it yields CSVLRPGQGLGFDGYTF. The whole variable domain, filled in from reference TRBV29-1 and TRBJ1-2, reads SAVISQKPSRDICQRGTSLTIQCQVDSQVTMMFWYRQQPGQSLTLIATANQGSEATYESGFVIDKFPISRPNLTFSTLTVSNMSPEDSSIYLCSVLRPGQGLGFDGYTFGSGTRLTVV.

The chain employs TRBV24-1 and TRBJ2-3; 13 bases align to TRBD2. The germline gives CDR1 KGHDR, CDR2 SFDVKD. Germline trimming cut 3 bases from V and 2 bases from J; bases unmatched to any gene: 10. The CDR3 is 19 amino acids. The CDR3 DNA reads TGTGCCACCAGTGATAGACTAGCGGGAGGCCCGTCGATCACAGATACGCAGTATTTT. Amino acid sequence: CATSDRLAGGPSITDTQYF.

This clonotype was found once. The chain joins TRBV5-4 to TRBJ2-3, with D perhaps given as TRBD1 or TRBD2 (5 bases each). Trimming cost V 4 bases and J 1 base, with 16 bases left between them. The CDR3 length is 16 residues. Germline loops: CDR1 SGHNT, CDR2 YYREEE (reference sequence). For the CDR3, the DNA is TGTGCCAGCAGCCCGAACGGGGCGAGGGGCACAGATACGCAGTATTTT. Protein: CASSPNGARGTDTQYF.

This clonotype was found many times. CDR3 sequence (DNA): TGTGCCAGCAGGGGCGACAGTAGCAATCAGCCCCAGCATTTT. This sequence encodes CASRGDSSNQPQHF. The chain recombines TRBV2 with TRBJ1-5, with D possibly being TRBD1 (5 bases). Germline V gene lookup returns CDR1 SNHLY and CDR2 FYNNEI. V was trimmed by 6 bases and J by 0 bases, leaving 9 bases between them. The CDR3 has 14 amino acids.

CDR3 nucleotides: TGTGCCACCAGTGATTTTAGACTAGCGGCCAGGGGTGAGCAGTTCTTC. Amino acids: CATSDFRLAARGEQFF. The chain uses TRBV24-1 and TRBJ2-1; 9 bases map to TRBD2. J gave up 9 bases and V 1 base, and 9 bases lay outside the gene matches. This CDR3 is 16 amino acids long. Per the germline V gene, CDR1 is KGHDR and CDR2 is SFDVKD.

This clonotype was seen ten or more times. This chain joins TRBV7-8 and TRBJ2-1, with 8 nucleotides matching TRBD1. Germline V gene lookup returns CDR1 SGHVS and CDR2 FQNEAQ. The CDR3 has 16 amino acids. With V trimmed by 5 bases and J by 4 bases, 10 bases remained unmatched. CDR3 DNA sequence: TGTGCCAGCAGCAGACCCCAGGGGGCTCTATACAATGAGCAGTTCTTC. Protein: CASSRPQGALYNEQFF.

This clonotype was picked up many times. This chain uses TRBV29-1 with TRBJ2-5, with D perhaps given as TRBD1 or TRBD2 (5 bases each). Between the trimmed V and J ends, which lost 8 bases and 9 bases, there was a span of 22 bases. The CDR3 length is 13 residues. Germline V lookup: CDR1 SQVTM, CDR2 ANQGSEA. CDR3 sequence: CSITPGTDDSQYF. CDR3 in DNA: TGCAGCATCACCCCCGGGACGGACGACTCCCAGTACTTC.

CDR3 sequence (DNA): TGTGCCAGCAGTGAAAGGGTGTGGACAAGGGAGTTCTTC. This translates into CASSERVWTREFF. The V call is TRBV6-1, the J call TRBJ2-1; D may be TRBD1 (5 bases). Trimming took 2 bases from V and 14 from J, leaving 16 bases between them. The CDR3 has 13 residues. Germline V lookup: CDR1 MNHNS, CDR2 SASEGT.

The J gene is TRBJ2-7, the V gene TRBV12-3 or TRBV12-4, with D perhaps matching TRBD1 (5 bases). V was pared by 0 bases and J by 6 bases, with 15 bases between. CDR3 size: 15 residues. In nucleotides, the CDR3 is TGTGCCAGCAGTTTAGCGCTCCAGGGCCCTAGCGAGCAGTACGTC. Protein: CASSLALQGPSEQYV.

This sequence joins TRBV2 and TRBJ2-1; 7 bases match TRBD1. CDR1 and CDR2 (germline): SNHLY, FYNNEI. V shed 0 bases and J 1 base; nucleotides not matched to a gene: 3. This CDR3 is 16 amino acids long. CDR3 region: CASSEAGTESYNEQFF. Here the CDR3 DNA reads TGTGCCAGCAGTGAAGCTGGGACAGAGTCCTACAATGAGCAGTTCTTC.